Sequencing of this T cell receptor (beta chain) was carried out in a study of cytomegalovirus exposure and HLA in healthy donors. Data came from immunoSEQ multiplex PCR; TCRdb stores just in-frame clones and leaves some out. The sample has around 190,000 clones; about 85% are singletons. Germline values: CDR1 SGHAT, CDR2 FQNNGV. J was trimmed by 6 bases and V by 1 base; bases with no gene match: 2. The CDR3 totals 13 residues. This receptor was taken from a man younger than 30 in good health and CMV-seropositive. Sequenced input: PBMCs. J is TRBJ1-1 and V is TRBV11-2, with TRBD1 matching over 7 bases. This CDR3 reads CASSLATGAEAFF. The CDR3 DNA reads TGTGCCAGCAGCTTAGCCACAGGGGCTGAAGCTTTCTTT. Together with reference TRBV11-2 and TRBJ1-1, the CDR3 gives the full variable domain: EAGVAQSPRYKIIEKRQSVAFWCNPISGHATLYWYQQILGQGPKLLIQFQNNGVVDDSQLPKDRFSAERLKGVDSTLKIQPAKLEDSAVYLCASSLATGAEAFFGQGTRLTVV.